The 18 T cell receptor beta chains listed next were all sequenced from one sample in a study of T cell therapy after organ transplantation. Using immunoSEQ multiplex PCR, the repertoire was profiled, and TCRdb retains in-frame clones only, with some absent. The profile shows approximately 52,000 clones, about 95% of them singletons. These receptors have no known antigen. The sequenced sample was CD8+ T cells from blood, obtained before autologous CMV-specific T cell therapy. The receptors stem from a human patient who had received a solid organ transplant and had CMV disease.

For the CDR3, the DNA is TGTGCCAGCAGCGCGAACAGGGCCAGGGAGACCCAGTACTTC. This encodes CASSANRARETQYF. The V and J genes are TRBV11-2 and TRBJ2-5; D is perhaps TRBD1 (6 bases). Germline V gene data show CDR1 as SGHAT and CDR2 as FQNNGV. Trimming pared 5 bases from V and 5 bases from J, leaving 15 bases between. The CDR3 totals 14 residues.

The chain employs TRBV7-8 and TRBJ2-1; 9 bases match TRBD2. The V gene end was trimmed by 2 bases and the J gene end by 1 base; junction bases not matched to a gene: 6. Germline assignment: CDR1 SGHVS and CDR2 FQNEAQ. This CDR3 has 17 residues. This CDR3 reads CASSLQTSGLSYNEQFF. CDR3 bases: TGTGCCAGCAGCTTACAGACTAGCGGTTTATCCTACAATGAGCAGTTCTTC.

The genes are TRBV12-5 and TRBJ1-4; a weak D match, TRBD1 (5 bases). The CDR3 is 16 residues long. V lost 0 bases and J lost 6, with 14 bases in between. Germline V gene lookup returns CDR1 LGHNT and CDR2 FRNRAP. The CDR3 DNA is TGTGCTAGTGGTTTGGTCCCGGGACTGGCGGATGAAAAACTGTTTTTT. This translates into CASGLVPGLADEKLFF. The full variable domain, rest sourced from reference TRBV12-5 and TRBJ1-4, is DARVTQTPRHKVTEMGQEVTMRCQPILGHNTVFWYRQTMMQGLELLAYFRNRAPLDDSGMPKDRFSAEMPDATLATLKIQPSEPRDSAVYFCASGLVPGLADEKLFFGSGTQLSVL.

V usage is TRBV19 and J usage is TRBJ1-2, with D tentatively TRBD1 (6 bases). Trimming removed 1 base at V and 7 bases at J, with 13 bases between. Germline-derived CDR1 and CDR2 are LNHDA and SQIVND (reference sequence). The CDR3 is 14 amino acids. This CDR3 is CASSIGGASVGYTF. Here the CDR3 DNA reads TGTGCCAGTAGTATAGGGGGGGCTTCCGTTGGCTACACCTTC.

This clone was seen more than once but under ten times. The chain carries TRBV10-3 and TRBJ2-7; no definite D call. The CDR3 is made up of 13 amino acids. CDR1 is ENHRY, CDR2 SYGVKD, per germline. V lost 2 bases, J lost 2 bases, and 7 bases lay in between. The CDR3: CAISEDEAYEQYF. The CDR3, as DNA: TGTGCCATCAGTGAGGACGAGGCCTACGAGCAGTACTTC.

The V and J genes are TRBV7-6 and TRBJ1-5; D remains unclear. V was trimmed by 1 base and J by 0 bases, leaving 10 bases between them. The CDR3 is 16 residues long. CDR1 and CDR2 from the germline V gene are SGHVS and FNYEAQ. This CDR3 reads CASSLEAGYSNQPQHF. The CDR3, as DNA: TGTGCCAGCAGCTTAGAAGCAGGATATAGCAATCAGCCCCAGCATTTT.

The chain carries TRBV27 and TRBJ2-7, with TRBD2 as a possible D gene (5 bases). Per germline, CDR1 MNHEY and CDR2 SMNVEV (reference sequence). The CDR3 has 15 residues. V was pared by 2 bases and J by 2 bases, with 13 bases between. CDR3 nucleotide sequence: TGTGCCAGCAGTTTAGGCGGACTGACGACCTACGAGCAGTACTTC. This gives the protein CASSLGGLTTYEQYF.

The rearrangement joins TRBV5-6 to TRBJ1-2; no clear D gene. V was cut by 1 base and J by 4 bases, with 14 bases left in between. There are 15 residues in the CDR3. The V gene's germline CDR1 is SGHDT and CDR2 YYEEEE. CDR3 residues: CASSLKARWSYGYTF. CDR3 sequence (DNA): TGTGCCAGCAGCTTGAAGGCAAGGTGGAGCTATGGCTACACCTTC. Supplemented by reference TRBV5-6 and TRBJ1-2, the full variable domain reads DAGVTQSPTHLIKTRGQQVTLRCSPKSGHDTVSWYQQALGQGPQFIFQYYEEEERQRGNFPDRFSGHQFPNYSSELNVNALLLGDSALYLCASSLKARWSYGYTFGSGTRLTVV.

This clone appeared a single time. The chain is built from TRBV6-1 and TRBJ2-7; 7 positions agree with TRBD1. The length of the CDR3 is 15 residues. Germline lookup yields CDR1 MNHNS and CDR2 SASEGT. The ends lost 3 bases at V and 7 bases at J; junction bases unmatched: 12. The CDR3: CASSDYRGSLEEQYF. In nucleotides, the CDR3 is TGTGCCAGCAGTGATTACAGGGGTTCCCTCGAAGAGCAGTACTTC.

This clone was recorded only once. The chain employs TRBV5-6 and TRBJ1-2; weak D call: TRBD1 (6 bases). Germline assignment: CDR1 SGHDT and CDR2 YYEEEE. This CDR3 region has 12 residues. The V end was cut by 4 bases, the J end by 13 bases, with 17 bases between. The CDR3 DNA reads TGTGCCAGCAGCCCCTCGACAGGAGTAGGCACCTTC. Translation: CASSPSTGVGTF.

A remark on this clone: In this CDR3 the conserved last residue, phenylalanine or tryptophan, is missing, so a read error is likely. Because the CDR3's place on the DNA is in doubt, the DNA is left out and the CDR3 is given as listed by TCRdb. This chain links TRBV6-6 with TRBJ1-2; TRBD1 is the table's D call and was not checked against the DNA. The CDR3 is 9 amino acids in total, end residues counted. Germline V lookup: CDR1 MNHNY, CDR2 SVGAGI (reference sequence). This CDR3 reads CASSSGVNI.

The chain employs TRBV4-1 and TRBJ2-1; D is unresolved. V lost 3 bases, J lost 4 bases, and 7 bases lay in between. This CDR3 has 13 amino acids. Germline CDR1 is MGHRA and CDR2 is YSYEKL. The CDR3 DNA reads TGCGCCAGCAGCCATGCCCCTTACAATGAGCAGTTCTTC. As protein: CASSHAPYNEQFF.

The chain links TRBV2 to TRBJ2-3, with D possibly TRBD2 on 5 matching bases. The V end lost 0 bases, the J end lost 0 bases, and 16 bases lay between the germline ends. Germline V gives CDR1 SNHLY, CDR2 FYNNEI. CDR3 length: 18 amino acids. The CDR3 DNA is TGTGCCAGCAGTGAAGCCCACCTAAGCGGTACTAGCACAGATACGCAGTATTTT. Residues: CASSEAHLSGTSTDTQYF.

The chain has TRBV13 and TRBJ2-6; D is undetermined. CDR1 and CDR2 from the germline V gene are PRHDT and FYEKMQ (reference sequence). V gave up 2 bases and J gave up 6 bases, with 11 bases separating them. There are 15 residues in the CDR3. The CDR3: CASSLPLVEANVLTF. CDR3 nucleotide sequence: TGTGCCAGCAGCTTACCCCTAGTTGAGGCCAACGTCCTGACTTTC.

This chain uses TRBV7-8 with TRBJ1-1; unclear D gene. The CDR3 is 15 residues long. Germline V gene lookup returns CDR1 SGHVS and CDR2 FQNEAQ. Trimming cost V 0 bases and J 2 bases, with 10 bases left between them. The CDR3 spells CASSLATQRNTEAFF. CDR3 in DNA: TGTGCCAGCAGCTTAGCTACTCAGCGAAACACTGAAGCTTTCTTT.

The V call is TRBV23-1, the J call TRBJ1-1; a possible D gene is TRBD1 (5 bases). TRBV23-1 is marked as an open reading frame, function uncertain. V was pared by 3 bases and J by 3 bases, with 11 bases between. This CDR3 region has 14 residues. CDR3 in amino acids: CASSHLGRDTEAFF. The CDR3 DNA follows: TGCGCCAGCAGTCATCTGGGCAGGGACACTGAAGCTTTCTTT.

This clone was counted a few times. The chain links TRBV30 to TRBJ1-5, with no clear D. The CDR3 consists of 13 residues. V shed 1 base and J shed 0 bases, with 4 bases lying between them. From germline, CDR1 is GTSNPN and CDR2 SVGIG (reference sequence). CDR3 bases: TGTGCCTGGAGTGCCTATAGCAATCAGCCCCAGCATTTT. This encodes CAWSAYSNQPQHF.

The V gene is TRBV6-6, the J gene TRBJ2-2; no firm D call. CDR3 length equals 14 residues. Germline loops: CDR1 MNHNY, CDR2 SVGAGI (reference sequence). Between the trimmed V and J ends, which lost 2 bases and 6 bases, there was a span of 10 bases. In DNA form, the CDR3 reads TGTGCCAGCAGTTACCCCGGTGTCCCCGGGGAGCTGTTTTTT. Protein: CASSYPGVPGELFF.